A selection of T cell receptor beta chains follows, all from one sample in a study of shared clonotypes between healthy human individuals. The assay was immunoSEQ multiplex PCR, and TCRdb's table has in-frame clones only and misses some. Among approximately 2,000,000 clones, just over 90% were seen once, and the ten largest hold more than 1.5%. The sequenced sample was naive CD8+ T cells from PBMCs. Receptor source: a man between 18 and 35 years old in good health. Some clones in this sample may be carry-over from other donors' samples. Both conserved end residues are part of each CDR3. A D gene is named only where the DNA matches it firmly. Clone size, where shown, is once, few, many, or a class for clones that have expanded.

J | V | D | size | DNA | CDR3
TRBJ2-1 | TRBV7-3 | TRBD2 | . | TGTGCCAGCAGCTTAACGCTAGCGGGATACAATGAGCAGTTCTTC | CASSLTLAGYNEQFF
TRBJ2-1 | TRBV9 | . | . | TGTGCCAGCAGCGACGGGAGCTACAATGAGCAGTTCTTC | CASSDGSYNEQFF
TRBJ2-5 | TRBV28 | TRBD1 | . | TGTGCCAGCAGTTTCTCGGGACAGGGTTTACAAGAGACCCAGTACTTC | CASSFSGQGLQETQYF
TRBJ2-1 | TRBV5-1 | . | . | TGCGCCAGCAGCTCAGGACCCAAGCCCTACAATGAGCAGTTCTTC | CASSSGPKPYNEQFF
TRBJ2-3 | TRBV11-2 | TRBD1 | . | TGTGCCAGCAGCCCCTGGACAGGAGCAGATACGCAGTATTTT | CASSPWTGADTQYF
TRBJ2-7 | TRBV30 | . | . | TGTGCCTGGAGTGTAGGGCATGAGGGATACGAGCAGTACTTC | CAWSVGHEGYEQYF
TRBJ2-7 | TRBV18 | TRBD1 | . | TGTGCCAGCTCACCACCAGGACAGGGTTCCTACGAGCAGTACTTC | CASSPPGQGSYEQYF
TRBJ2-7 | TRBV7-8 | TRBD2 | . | TGTGCCAGCAGCTTTGGACTAGCGGGAACCCTCTCCTACGAGCAGTACTTC | CASSFGLAGTLSYEQYF
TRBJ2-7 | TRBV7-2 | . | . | TGTGCCAGCAGCTTAAAACCGGGCTACGAAATGGTGCACGAGCAGTACTTC | CASSLKPGYEMVHEQYF
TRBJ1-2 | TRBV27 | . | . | TGTGCCAGCAGTTTTGATCGGGCACCATCCGGCGGCTACACCTTC | CASSFDRAPSGGYTF
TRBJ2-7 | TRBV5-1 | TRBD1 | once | TGCGCCAGCAGCTCCGGGACAGTCTCCTACGAGCAGTACTTC | CASSSGTVSYEQYF
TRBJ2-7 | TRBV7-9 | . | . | TGTGCCAGCAGCTTAGCTCTCAGTTCGGGGTCAGAGGAGCAGTACTTC | CASSLALSSGSEEQYF
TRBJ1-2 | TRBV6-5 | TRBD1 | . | TGTGCCAGCAGTTACCGGCCCTTGGACAGGGATGGCTACACCTTC | CASSYRPLDRDGYTF
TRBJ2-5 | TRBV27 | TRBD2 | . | TGTGCCAGCAGCCAGGGGACTAGCGGGAGTTTTGAGACCCAGTACTTC | CASSQGTSGSFETQYF
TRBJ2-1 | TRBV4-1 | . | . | TGCGCCAGCAGCAGCCGGGCCTACAATGAGCAGTTCTTC | CASSSRAYNEQFF
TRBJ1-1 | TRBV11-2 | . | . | TGTGCCAGCAGCTTAAACAAACCCGGGAGCACTGAAGCTTTCTTT | CASSLNKPGSTEAFF
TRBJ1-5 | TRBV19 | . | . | TGTGCCAGTAGTATTGAAGGACAGACCAATCAGCCCCAGCATTTT | CASSIEGQTNQPQHF
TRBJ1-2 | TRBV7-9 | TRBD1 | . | TGTGCCAGCAGCTTAAAGTTAGTGGACAGGGGAACGACCCATAGGGGCTACACCTTC | CASSLKLVDRGTTHRGYTF
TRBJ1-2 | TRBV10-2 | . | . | TGCGCCACACAGGGTCGGGACTATGGCTACACCTTC | CATQGRDYGYTF
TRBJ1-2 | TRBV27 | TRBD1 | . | TGTGCCAGCAGTCCAACACAGGGGCCTAACTATGGCTACACCTTC | CASSPTQGPNYGYTF
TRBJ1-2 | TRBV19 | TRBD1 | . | TGTGCCAGTAGTACTCGGGACAGGGTCCCAATGTATGGCTACACCTTC | CASSTRDRVPMYGYTF
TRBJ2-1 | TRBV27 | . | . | TGTGCCAGCATCAAGGGTCAGGGTCGGGATGAGCAGTTCTTC | CASIKGQGRDEQFF
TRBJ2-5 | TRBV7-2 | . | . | TGTGCCAGCAGCTTACTTGACAGCCAAGAGACCCAGTACTTC | CASSLLDSQETQYF
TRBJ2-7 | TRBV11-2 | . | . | TGTGCCAGCAGCCAAGTCCAGGTGGGCTCCTACGAGCAGTACTTC | CASSQVQVGSYEQYF
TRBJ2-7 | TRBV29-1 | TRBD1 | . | TGCAGCGTCGGACAGGGCGCCTACTACGAGCAGTACTTC | CSVGQGAYYEQYF
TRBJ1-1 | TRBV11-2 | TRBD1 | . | TGTGCCAGCAGCTCCAGGGGGGTGCGTCAAGCTTTCTTT | CASSSRGVRQAFF
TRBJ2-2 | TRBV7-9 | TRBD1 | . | TGTGCCAGCAGCTTGGGCCTGACAGGGACGAACACCGGGGAGCTGTTTTTT | CASSLGLTGTNTGELFF
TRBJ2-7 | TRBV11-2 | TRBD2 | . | TGTGCCAGCAGGCCGACTAGCGGGGGATCCTACGAGCAGTACTTC | CASRPTSGGSYEQYF
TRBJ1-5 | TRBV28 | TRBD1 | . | TGTGCCAGCAGTTTATATACAACAGGGGCGCGGAGCAATCAGCCCCAGCATTTT | CASSLYTTGARSNQPQHF
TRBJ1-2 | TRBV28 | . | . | TGTGCCAGCAGTTTAACCTACAGTAACTATGGCTACACCTTC | CASSLTYSNYGYTF
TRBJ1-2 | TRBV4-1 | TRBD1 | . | TGCGCCAGCAGCCAAGATCCTTACCAGGGGGCAGAAGGCTACACCTTC | CASSQDPYQGAEGYTF
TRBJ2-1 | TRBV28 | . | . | TGTGCCAGCAGTTGGGAGCAGACCTACAATGAGCAGTTCTTC | CASSWEQTYNEQFF
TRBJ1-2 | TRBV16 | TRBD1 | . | TGTGCCAGCAGCCAGACCGGGACAGGGAATGATGGCTACACCTTC | CASSQTGTGNDGYTF
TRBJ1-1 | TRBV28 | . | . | TGTGCCAGCAGTTTAGGGCGGAACACTGAAGCTTTCTTT | CASSLGRNTEAFF
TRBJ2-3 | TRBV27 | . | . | TGTGCCAGCAGTTCAGAAGGAGGTACCCCAAATTTGGATACGCAGTATTTT | CASSSEGGTPNLDTQYF
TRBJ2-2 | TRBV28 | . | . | TGTGCCAGCAGTTTACACACGAACACCGGGGAGCTGTTTTTT | CASSLHTNTGELFF
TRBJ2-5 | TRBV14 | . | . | TGTGCCAGCAGTCCCGAAGACAGCCCGTACCAAGAGACCCAGTACTTC | CASSPEDSPYQETQYF
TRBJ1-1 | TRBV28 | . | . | TGTGCCAGCAGTTTAAGCAAGAACACTGAAGCTTTCTTT | CASSLSKNTEAFF
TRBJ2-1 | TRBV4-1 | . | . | TGCGCCAGCAGCCCCTCAGTGGGGAATACATACAATGAGCAGTTCTTC | CASSPSVGNTYNEQFF
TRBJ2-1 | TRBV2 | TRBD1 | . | TGTGCCAGCAGTGGGGACAGGGTGAGGGTAGCTGAGCAGTTCTTC | CASSGDRVRVAEQFF
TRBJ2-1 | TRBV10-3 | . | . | TGTGCCATCAGTGAAGGACTAGGGGGGGCCTACAATGAGCAGTTCTTC | CAISEGLGGAYNEQFF
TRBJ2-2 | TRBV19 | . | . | TGTGCCAGTAGTATCTCTTGGCAGGGGACCGGGGAGCTGTTTTTT | CASSISWQGTGELFF
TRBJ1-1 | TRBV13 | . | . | TGTGCCAGCAGCTTAGAGGCGGGTTGGGCTGAAGCTTTCTTT | CASSLEAGWAEAFF
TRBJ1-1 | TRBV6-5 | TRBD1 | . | TGTGCCAGCAGTTACCTCGACAGGGGGAACACTGAAGCTTTCTTT | CASSYLDRGNTEAFF
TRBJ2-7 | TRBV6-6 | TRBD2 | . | TGTGCCAGCAGTTACTCCGGGAGGCGGACCTACGAGCAGTACTTC | CASSYSGRRTYEQYF
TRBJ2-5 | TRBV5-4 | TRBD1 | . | TGTGCCAGCAGCGCCGGGACAGGGGGACTCCAAGAGACCCAGTACTTC | CASSAGTGGLQETQYF